This is a list of T cell receptor beta chains from one sample in a study of blood T cell repertoires in COVID-19. Libraries were prepared by immunoSEQ multiplex PCR; TCRdb keeps only in-frame clonotypes and omits some of them. Of more than 200,000 clones in the sample, around four fifths were seen once. The specimen was peripheral blood. The receptors here all came from a woman older than 75 with COVID-19, enrolled during active disease. CDR3s include the opening cysteine and the closing phenylalanine or tryptophan. A D gene is named only where the DNA matches it firmly. Rows may omit the clone size; those that give it use once, few, many or a size class.

>-|-|TRBV12-3/TRBV12-4|TRBJ1-1
CASSFRGTEAFF
TGTGCCAGCAGTTTCCGGGGAACTGAAGCTTTCTTT
>once|TRBD2|TRBV18|TRBJ2-3
CASSPRLADGDTQYF
TGTGCCAGCTCACCGAGACTAGCGGACGGAGATACGCAGTATTTT
>few|-|TRBV2|TRBJ2-3
CARTRGEGSTDTQYF
TGTGCCAGAACCAGGGGAGAGGGGAGCACAGATACGCAGTATTTT
>-|-|TRBV3-1/TRBV3-2|TRBJ1-6
CASSPPSGTYNSPLHF
TGTGCCAGCAGCCCCCCCTCAGGGACTTATAATTCACCCCTCCACTTT
>-|TRBD1|TRBV6-4|TRBJ2-6
CASSRDSYSGANVLTF
TGTGCCAGCAGTCGGGACAGCTATTCTGGGGCCAACGTCCTGACTTTC
>-|-|TRBV20-1|TRBJ2-2
CSASFGNTGELFF
TGCAGTGCTAGTTTCGGGAACACCGGGGAGCTGTTTTTT
>-|-|TRBV4-2|TRBJ1-2
CASSPRLTANYGYTF
TGTGCCAGCAGCCCTCGATTGACAGCGAACTATGGCTACACCTTC
>-|-|TRBV6-1|TRBJ1-6
CASSEAPRGTSFLGSPLHF
TGTGCCAGCAGTGAAGCACCTCGCGGGACCTCTTTTTTAGGTTCACCCCTCCACTTT
>-|-|TRBV15|TRBJ2-3
CATSRGDASTDTQYF
TGTGCCACCTCCAGGGGGGACGCTAGCACAGATACGCAGTATTTT
>once|-|TRBV5-1|TRBJ1-1
CASSLAVSGRAVSSGTEAFF
TGCGCCAGCAGCTTGGCGGTGAGTGGCAGGGCGGTATCAAGTGGTACTGAAGCTTTCTTT
>-|-|TRBV7-2|TRBJ1-1
CASSLSPGFEAFF
TGTGCCAGCAGCTTAAGTCCAGGGTTTGAAGCTTTCTTT
>-|TRBD1|TRBV7-2|TRBJ1-5
CASSSGQGGEQPQHF
TGTGCCAGCAGCTCCGGACAGGGAGGAGAACAGCCCCAGCATTTT
>-|-|TRBV2|TRBJ1-2
CASTPNQLDYGYTF
TGTGCCAGCACCCCGAACCAGCTAGACTATGGCTACACCTTC
>-|TRBD1|TRBV6-5|TRBJ1-1
CASTRTGLMNTEAFF
TGTGCCAGCACCAGGACAGGGCTGATGAACACTGAAGCTTTCTTT
>-|TRBD1|TRBV5-1|TRBJ2-5
CASSLGGQGQIQETQYF
TGCGCCAGCAGCTTGGGGGGGCAGGGACAGATCCAAGAGACCCAGTACTTC
>-|TRBD1|TRBV6-5|TRBJ1-3
CASSYRDRDYTIYF
TGTGCCAGCAGTTACCGGGACAGGGATTATACCATATATTTT
>-|TRBD1|TRBV10-3|TRBJ1-6
CAISESRGGRGGSPLHF
TGTGCCATCAGTGAGTCGCGAGGGGGCAGGGGTGGTTCACCCCTCCACTTT
>-|TRBD1|TRBV4-1|TRBJ1-1
CASSHLGQGLNTEAFF
TGCGCCAGCAGCCATTTGGGACAGGGTTTGAACACTGAAGCTTTCTTT
>-|-|TRBV2|TRBJ2-3
CASGQGTDTQYF
TGTGCCAGCGGGCAGGGGACAGATACGCAGTATTTT
>-|-|TRBV18|TRBJ2-1
CASSNTGSEQFF
TGTGCCAGCTCAAACACAGGGTCTGAGCAGTTCTTC
>-|-|TRBV7-2|TRBJ1-4
CASSRANEKLFF
TGTGCCAGCAGTAGAGCAAATGAAAAACTGTTTTTT
>-|-|TRBV28|TRBJ2-4
CASSLGAPLRVNIQYF
TGTGCCAGCAGTTTGGGGGCTCCCCTACGGGTAAACATTCAGTACTTC
>once|-|TRBV5-1|TRBJ1-1
CASRSGTQNTEAFF
TGCGCCAGCAGGTCCGGGACACAGAACACTGAAGCTTTCTTT
>-|-|TRBV7-2|TRBJ1-1
CASSLGSLAFF
TGTGCCAGCAGCTTAGGCAGTCTGGCTTTCTTT
>-|TRBD1|TRBV28|TRBJ1-2
CASRPSGTAYGYTF
TGTGCCAGCAGACCTTCCGGGACAGCTTATGGCTACACCTTC
>once|TRBD2|TRBV15|TRBJ2-7
CATSRGSSTIYEQYF
TGTGCCACCAGCCGCGGGAGTAGTACAATCTACGAGCAGTACTTC
>-|-|TRBV5-4|TRBJ1-2
CASSLGGREANYGYTF
TGTGCCAGCAGCTTGGGGGGCAGAGAAGCTAACTATGGCTACACCTTC
>-|-|TRBV5-1|TRBJ1-2
CASSIQGNGYTF
TGCGCCAGCAGCATACAGGGTAATGGCTACACCTTC
>-|TRBD1|TRBV9|TRBJ1-5
CASSVDWQGDQPQHF
TGTGCCAGCAGCGTAGATTGGCAGGGGGATCAGCCCCAGCATTTT